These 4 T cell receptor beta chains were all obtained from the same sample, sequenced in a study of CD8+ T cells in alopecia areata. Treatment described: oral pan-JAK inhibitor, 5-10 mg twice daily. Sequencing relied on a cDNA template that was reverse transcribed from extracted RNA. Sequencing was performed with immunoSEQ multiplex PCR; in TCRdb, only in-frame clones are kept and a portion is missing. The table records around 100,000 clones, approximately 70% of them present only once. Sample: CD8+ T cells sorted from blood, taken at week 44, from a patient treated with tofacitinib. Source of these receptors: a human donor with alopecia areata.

The CDR3 DNA reads as TGTGCCAGCAGCTTAGGTTCAGCTAATGAAAAACTGTTTTTT. This translates into CASSLGSANEKLFF. The chain uses TRBV13 and TRBJ1-4; unclear D gene. The length of the CDR3 is 14 residues. Germline-derived CDR1 and CDR2 are PRHDT and FYEKMQ (reference sequence). Trimming took 0 bases from V and 3 from J, leaving 5 bases between them.

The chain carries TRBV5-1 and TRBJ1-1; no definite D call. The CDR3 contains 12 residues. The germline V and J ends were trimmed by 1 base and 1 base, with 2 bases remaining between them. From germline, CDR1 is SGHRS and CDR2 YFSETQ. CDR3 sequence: CASSLTNTEAFF. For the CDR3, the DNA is TGCGCCAGCAGCTTGACGAACACTGAAGCTTTCTTT. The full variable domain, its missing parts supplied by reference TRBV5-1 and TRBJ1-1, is KAGVTQTPRYLIKTRGQQVTLSCSPISGHRSVSWYQQTPGQGLQFLFEYFSETQRNKGNFPGRFSGRQFSNSRSEMNVSTLELGDSALYLCASSLTNTEAFFGQGTRLTVV.

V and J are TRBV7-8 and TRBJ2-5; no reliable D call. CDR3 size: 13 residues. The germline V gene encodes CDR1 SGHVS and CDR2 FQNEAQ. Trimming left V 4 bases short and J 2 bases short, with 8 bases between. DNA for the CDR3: TGTGCCAGCAGCTCCTACGATCAAGAGACCCAGTACTTC. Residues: CASSSYDQETQYF.

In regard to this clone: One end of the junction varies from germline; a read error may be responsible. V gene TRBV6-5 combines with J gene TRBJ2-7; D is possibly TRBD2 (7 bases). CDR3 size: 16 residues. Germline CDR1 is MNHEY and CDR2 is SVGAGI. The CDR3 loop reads CASSYSGGEHSYEQYF. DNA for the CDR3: TGCGCCAGCAGTTACTCGGGGGGCGAACACTCCTACGAGCAGTACTTC.